These 29 T cell receptor beta chains originate from one sample sequenced in a study of blood T cell repertoires in COVID-19. Libraries were prepared by immunoSEQ multiplex PCR; TCRdb keeps only in-frame clonotypes and omits some of them. Of 350,000 or so clones in the sample, 88% were seen once. The specimen was PBMCs or T cells enriched from blood (not recorded which). Source of these receptors: a woman aged 30 to 39 who had been exposed to COVID-19.

The rearrangement uses TRBV9 and TRBJ1-2; possibly TRBD1 for D (5 bases). The ends were cut back, 2 bases at V and 0 bases at J, with 11 bases in the middle. Germline CDR1 is SGDLS and CDR2 is YYNGEE. CDR3 size: 15 residues. This CDR3 reads CASSVQGTANYGYTF. The CDR3 nucleotides read TGTGCCAGCAGCGTCCAGGGCACAGCTAACTATGGCTACACCTTC.

The V and J genes are TRBV27 and TRBJ2-5, with D perhaps TRBD1 (5 bases). The germline V and J ends were trimmed by 3 bases and 0 bases, with 17 bases remaining between them. The CDR3 has 17 amino acids. Germline V gene lookup returns CDR1 MNHEY and CDR2 SMNVEV (reference sequence). CDR3 DNA: TGTGCCAGCAGTTTGTTCTCAGGCCACAGGAACCAAGAGACCCAGTACTTC. Encoded protein: CASSLFSGHRNQETQYF.

This chain links TRBV3-1 (or the pseudogene TRBV3-2) with TRBJ2-1; D is possibly TRBD2 (5 bases). Germline V gives CDR1 LGHDT, CDR2 YNNKEL (reference sequence). The CDR3 length is 15 residues. V was shortened by 2 bases and J by 5 bases, with 13 bases between the two germline ends. The CDR3 coding sequence is TGTGCCAGCAGCCAATTTAGGAGCGGAAACAATGAGCAGTTCTTC. Translating gives CASSQFRSGNNEQFF.

This chain joins TRBV2 and TRBJ2-5; tentatively, D is TRBD2 (6 bases). The CDR3 length is 15 residues. Germline CDR1 and CDR2: SNHLY and FYNNEI. V was shortened by 6 bases and J by 5 bases, with 19 bases between the two germline ends. In DNA form, the CDR3 reads TGTGCCAGCAGCCTGGGACTGGGGGGACGGGAGACCCAGTACTTC. Amino acid sequence: CASSLGLGGRETQYF. The full variable domain, with the rest looked up from reference TRBV2 and TRBJ2-5, is EPEVTQTPSHQVTQMGQEVILRCVPISNHLYFYWYRQILGQKVEFLVSFYNNEISEKSEIFDDQFSVERPDGSNFTLKIRSTKLEDSAMYFCASSLGLGGRETQYFGPGTRLLVL.

The chain recombines TRBV4-2 with TRBJ1-6; unclear D gene. Trimming removed 0 bases at V and 11 bases at J, with 11 bases between. Germline CDR1 reads LGHNA; CDR2 reads YNFKEQ. CDR3 length equals 14 residues. CDR3 residues: CASSQEVGTAPLHF. The CDR3, as DNA: TGTGCCAGCAGCCAAGAAGTAGGCACAGCACCCCTCCACTTT.

This rearrangement joins TRBV27 to TRBJ1-1, with unresolved D. The CDR3 totals 14 residues. V was cut by 5 bases and J by 1 base, with 11 bases left in between. The germline V gene encodes CDR1 MNHEY and CDR2 SMNVEV (reference sequence). CDR3 sequence (DNA): TGTGCCAGCAGTCCCCGCTCCGGGAACACTGAAGCTTTCTTT. Its protein is CASSPRSGNTEAFF.

The genes are TRBV6-5 and TRBJ2-3; 9 nucleotides match TRBD1. The V gene's germline CDR1 is MNHEY and CDR2 SVGAGI. The V gene end was trimmed by 6 bases and the J gene end by 4 bases; junction bases not matched to a gene: 8. The CDR3 totals 15 residues. DNA of the CDR3: TGTGCCAGCAGCCGGGGACAGGGAGCGGCAGATACGCAGTATTTT. It is translated as CASSRGQGAADTQYF.

The gene calls are TRBV5-4 and TRBJ1-1; D unresolved. The ends were cut back, 7 bases at V and 5 bases at J, with 12 bases in the middle. This CDR3 spans 12 amino acids. The V gene's germline CDR1 is SGHNT and CDR2 YYREEE (reference sequence). This CDR3 is CASEGGGTEAFF. The CDR3 DNA is TGTGCCAGCGAGGGAGGTGGAACTGAAGCTTTCTTT.

In its sample, this clone was seen a few times. This chain joins TRBV5-1 and TRBJ2-7, with 13 bases identical to TRBD2. J gave up 5 bases and V 4 bases, and 6 bases lay outside the gene matches. This CDR3 has 15 amino acids. Germline CDR1 reads SGHRS; CDR2 reads YFSETQ. CDR3 protein: CASSRTSGRDDEQYF. The DNA for the CDR3 is TGCGCCAGCAGCAGAACTAGCGGGAGGGATGACGAGCAGTACTTC.

The chain is built from TRBV4-2 and TRBJ2-1; possible D gene TRBD2, 6 bases. This CDR3 region has 14 residues. V gave up 0 bases and J gave up 10 bases, with 13 bases separating them. Germline V gives CDR1 LGHNA, CDR2 YNFKEQ. CDR3 sequence (DNA): TGTGCCAGCAGCCAAGACGCGTGGGCGGGGGAGCAGTTCTTC. Translating it yields CASSQDAWAGEQFF.

The chain couples TRBV24-1 to TRBJ1-5; a possible D gene is TRBD1 (6 bases). V was shortened by 5 bases and J by 0 bases, with 16 bases between the two germline ends. CDR3 length: 17 amino acids. The germline V gene encodes CDR1 KGHDR and CDR2 SFDVKD. The CDR3 here is CATSGGGARGSNQPQHF. CDR3 in DNA: TGTGCCACCAGTGGAGGGGGGGCGAGGGGTAGCAATCAGCCCCAGCATTTT.

The rearrangement uses TRBV5-1 and TRBJ2-4, with D maybe TRBD1 (6 bases). The V end was cut by 4 bases, the J end by 0 bases, with 17 bases between. This CDR3 is 17 amino acids long. Germline loops: CDR1 SGHRS, CDR2 YFSETQ. This CDR3 is CASSPTGQKLAKNIQYF. CDR3 nucleotides: TGCGCCAGCAGCCCTACCGGACAGAAGCTAGCCAAAAACATTCAGTACTTC.

The chain joins TRBV29-1 to TRBJ1-5; 7 nucleotides match TRBD1. V gave up 2 bases and J gave up 6 bases; unmatched junction bases: 4. The CDR3 has 13 residues. Germline V gives CDR1 SQVTM, CDR2 ANQGSEA. This CDR3 is CSVEFAGGQPQHF. Here the CDR3 DNA reads TGCAGCGTTGAATTTGCAGGGGGTCAGCCCCAGCATTTT.

Only one count was recorded for this clone. This sequence joins TRBV24-1 and TRBJ2-1; 7 nucleotides line up with TRBD2. The trim removed 4 bases at V and 2 bases at J, leaving 10 bases unmatched. The CDR3 contains 17 residues. CDR1 is KGHDR and CDR2 is SFDVKD in the germline V gene. CDR3 loop: CATSDPGWGGAYNEQFF. The CDR3 nucleotides read TGTGCCACCAGTGACCCGGGATGGGGGGGGGCCTACAATGAGCAGTTCTTC.

The chain uses TRBV2 and TRBJ2-7; TRBD1 matches at 7 bases. CDR3 length: 12 amino acids. Trimming at V came to 4 bases and at J to 6 bases, leaving 3 bases not matched to a gene. Germline V gene lookup returns CDR1 SNHLY and CDR2 FYNNEI. This CDR3 reads CASSVQGVEQYF. DNA of the CDR3: TGTGCCAGCAGTGTCCAGGGGGTCGAGCAGTACTTC.

J is TRBJ2-7 and V is TRBV29-1, with 7 bases that match TRBD2. V lost 7 bases and J lost 0; bases outside the gene matches: 6. In germline, CDR1 is SQVTM, CDR2 ANQGSEA. The CDR3 runs to 13 residues. Written as DNA, the CDR3 is TGCAGCGCCCGGAGCGGGATCTCCTACGAGCAGTACTTC. It yields the protein CSARSGISYEQYF.

This rearrangement joins TRBV11-3 to TRBJ2-1, with 7 bases aligning to TRBD2. CDR1 and CDR2 from the germline V gene are SGHNT and YENEEA. The ends lost 5 bases at V and 10 bases at J; junction bases unmatched: 17. The CDR3 runs 16 residues. CDR3 loop: CASSPRAGESSREQFF. The CDR3, as DNA: TGTGCCAGCAGCCCCCGGGCGGGAGAGTCGTCACGAGAGCAGTTCTTC. The full variable domain, rest sourced from reference TRBV11-3 and TRBJ2-1, is EAGVVQSPRYKIIEKKQPVAFWCNPISGHNTLYWYLQNLGQGPELLIRYENEEAVDDSQLPKDRFSAERLKGVDSTLKIQPAELGDSAVYLCASSPRAGESSREQFFGPGTRLTVL.

The rearrangement links TRBV29-1 to TRBJ1-2, with TRBD1 as a possible D gene (6 bases). This CDR3 contains 12 residues. V was cut by 7 bases and J by 4 bases, with 13 bases left in between. Germline-derived CDR1 and CDR2 are SQVTM and ANQGSEA. DNA of the CDR3: TGCAGCGCCGGTGGGGGCGGCTATGGCTACACCTTC. It is translated as CSAGGGGYGYTF.

The V call is TRBV5-1, the J call TRBJ2-5, with D unresolved. Germline loops: CDR1 SGHRS, CDR2 YFSETQ. There are 13 residues in the CDR3. Trimming shortened V by 4 bases and J by 3 bases, and 10 bases separated the two germline ends. CDR3 bases: TGCGCCAGCAGCCCAGGCGCCGAAGAGACCCAGTACTTC. Its protein is CASSPGAEETQYF.

The V and J genes are TRBV7-9 and TRBJ2-1; 7 bases match TRBD2. The J segment lost 4 bases and the V segment lost 5 bases, leaving 11 bases of the junction unmatched. The CDR3 totals 16 residues. Germline CDR1 SEHNR, CDR2 FQNEAQ (reference sequence). Here the CDR3 reads CASSPPASGLYNEQFF. Here the CDR3 DNA reads TGTGCCAGCAGCCCCCCCGCTAGCGGACTTTACAATGAGCAGTTCTTC.

The genes are TRBV10-3 and TRBJ2-7; perhaps TRBD1 as D (6 bases). Germline CDR1 ENHRY, CDR2 SYGVKD. V lost 10 bases and J lost 5, with 18 bases in between. This CDR3 comprises 13 residues. CDR3 DNA sequence: TGTGCCACATCCCTCAGGGGAGTCGACGAGCAGTACTTC. Residues: CATSLRGVDEQYF.

V usage is TRBV30 and J usage is TRBJ2-7; the D gene is possibly TRBD1 (5 bases). The CDR3 spans 13 residues. Trimming removed 4 bases from V and 4 bases from J, with 14 bases in between. Germline V gives CDR1 GTSNPN, CDR2 SVGIG (reference sequence). CDR3 in amino acids: CAWKPGWSYEQYF. The CDR3 DNA sequence: TGTGCCTGGAAGCCAGGGTGGTCTTACGAGCAGTACTTC.

V is TRBV21-1 and J is TRBJ1-5. TRBV21-1 is termed a pseudogene. CDR3 length equals 14 residues. The CDR3 sequence is CASSAGLGNQPQHF. The CDR3 DNA follows: TGTGCCAGCAGCGCGGGTCTCGGGAATCAGCCCCAGCATTTT.

A remark on this clone: The same CDR3 can be traced to other DNA sequences in this sample. The chain joins TRBV12-3 or TRBV12-4 to TRBJ1-5; D is unclear. Between the trimmed V and J ends, which lost 6 bases and 5 bases, there was a span of 8 bases. This CDR3 region has 12 residues. The CDR3 protein is CASSPSDQPQHF. Here the CDR3 DNA reads TGTGCCAGCAGCCCCTCGGATCAGCCCCAGCATTTT.

This rearrangement joins TRBV5-5 to TRBJ2-1; 9 nucleotides line up with TRBD2. CDR1 and CDR2 (germline): SGHKS, YYEKEE (reference sequence). V lost 0 bases to trimming and J lost 5 bases; unmatched junction nucleotides: 9. The CDR3 length is 17 residues. The chain's CDR3 is CASSLAGSGSVNNEQFF. The CDR3 DNA follows: TGTGCCAGCAGCTTGGCCGGTAGCGGGAGTGTCAACAATGAGCAGTTCTTC.

V gene TRBV30 combines with J gene TRBJ2-7; 7 nucleotides agree with TRBD2. V was pared by 2 bases and J by 3 bases, with 10 bases of the junction left unmatched. CDR3 length equals 15 residues. Germline values: CDR1 GTSNPN, CDR2 SVGIG (reference sequence). CDR3 coding DNA: TGTGCCTGGAGTATCATAATGGGGGGGAACTACGAGCAGTACTTC. Translating gives CAWSIIMGGNYEQYF.

The chain combines TRBV28 with TRBJ2-7, with 7 bases that match TRBD2. The CDR3 contains 14 residues. Germline assignment: CDR1 MDHEN and CDR2 SYDVKM. The V and J ends lost 2 bases and 3 bases, in that order; junction bases with no gene match: 4. The chain's CDR3 is CASSLPGLDYEQYF. As DNA, the CDR3 is TGTGCCAGCAGTTTACCCGGACTAGACTACGAGCAGTACTTC.

V is TRBV6-1 and J is TRBJ2-1; 9 bases agree with TRBD2. The CDR3 has 15 residues. V dropped 1 base and J dropped 7; count of bases not matched to a gene: 5. Per germline, CDR1 MNHNS and CDR2 SASEGT. CDR3 sequence: CASSEVGGRGNEQFF. The CDR3 region has the DNA TGTGCCAGCAGTGAAGTAGGCGGGAGGGGAAATGAGCAGTTCTTC.

The chain combines TRBV11-3 with TRBJ2-7, with 13 bases identical to TRBD2. Germline CDR1 is SGHNT and CDR2 is YENEEA. Trimming at V came to 5 bases and at J to 3 bases, leaving 1 base not matched to a gene. The CDR3 totals 14 residues. The CDR3 region is CASSGLAGDYEQYF. CDR3 in DNA: TGTGCCAGCAGCGGACTAGCGGGGGACTACGAGCAGTACTTC.